This T cell receptor beta chain was profiled in a study of radiotherapy plus CTLA-4 blockade in lung cancer. Across the study: The study recorded objective responses in 18% of patients and disease control in 31%.

CDR1 is MDHEN and CDR2 is SYDVKM in the germline V gene. Trimming at V came to 5 bases and at J to 1 base, leaving 4 bases not matched to a gene. The CDR3 contains 14 residues. Findings of the study overall: Following radiotherapy plus ipilimumab, tumor-derived TCR clones expanded in the blood. The best prediction of response reportedly came from early blood T cell clone dynamics, with interferon-beta.

Clones were read by immunoSEQ multiplex PCR, and TCRdb kept only the in-frame ones, dropping some. The table has 85,000 to 100,000 clones, more than 75% seen once; the top ten hold around 15%. Of note for this clone: Antigen: not known.

The chain joins TRBV28 to TRBJ2-7; 8 positions match TRBD1. The receptor was isolated from a human donor with non-small cell lung cancer that progressed on radiotherapy plus ipilimumab. The sequencing here drew on peripheral blood, taken from a patient treated with radiotherapy plus ipilimumab. The CDR3 DNA follows: TGTGCCAGCAGTAACCGGGACAGGTCCTACGAGCAGTACTTC. Protein: CASSNRDRSYEQYF.